This T cell receptor beta chain appears in the sequencing data of a study of blood T cells in healthy people across ages. This clonotype occurred a few times. Antigen: not known. Healthy Caucasian individuals from Russia aged roughly 6 to 100 were enrolled as donors. Trimming removed 5 bases from V and 2 bases from J; junction bases left unmatched: 8. Germline-derived CDR1 and CDR2 are SGHTA and FQGNSA. This CDR3 spans 16 amino acids. Broader study findings: Those diversity estimates obtained from one million T cells were thought to be underestimates.

For the second PCR, which ran for 7 to 11 cycles, a sample-barcoded 5' primer and a J-beta primer mix were used. Tags on each cDNA molecule came from a template-switch adaptor with 12 random nucleotides. In TCRdb, the 5' RACE reads were re-called with MiXCR into one record per CDR3 protein. This sample carries about 970,000 distinct CDR3 sequences, just over 50% of them seen once, and the ten largest clones take around a fifth. The origin of this receptor is a woman in her sixties in good health. The chain employs TRBV7-2 and TRBJ2-7; 11 nucleotides line up with TRBD2. Source material: blood. This CDR3 is CASSPRGTSGTYEQYF. The CDR3 nucleotides are TGTGCCAGCAGCCCTAGGGGGACTAGCGGTACCTACGAGCAGTACTTC.